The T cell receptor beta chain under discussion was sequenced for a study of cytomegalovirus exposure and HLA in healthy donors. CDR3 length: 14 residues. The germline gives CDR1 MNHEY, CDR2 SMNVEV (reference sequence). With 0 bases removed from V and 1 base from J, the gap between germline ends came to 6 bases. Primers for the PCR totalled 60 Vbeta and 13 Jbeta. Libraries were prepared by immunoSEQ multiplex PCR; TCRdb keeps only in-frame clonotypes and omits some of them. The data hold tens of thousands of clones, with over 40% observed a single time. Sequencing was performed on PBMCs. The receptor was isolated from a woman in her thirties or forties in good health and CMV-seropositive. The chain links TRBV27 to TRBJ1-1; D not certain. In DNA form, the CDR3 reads TGTGCCAGCAGTTTATCCCGCAGGAACACTGAAGCTTTCTTT. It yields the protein CASSLSRRNTEAFF.